Listed below are T cell receptor beta chains from one sample, sequenced in a study of control samples from healthy donors and cancer patients. The table came from immunoSEQ multiplex PCR; TCRdb's copy has only in-frame clones and leaves some out. This sample has some 65,000 clones; roughly 82% occur once, and the top ten carry about 3.1%. The sequencing input was PBMCs. The receptors derive from a woman aged 50 to 60 with lung cancer. The CDR3 runs from the conserved cysteine through the conserved F or W. D genes are given only for firm matches. Size tells how often a clone was seen (once, few, many) or the class of an expanded clone, and some rows leave it out.

D | J | V | size | CDR3 | DNA
NA | TRBJ1-1 | TRBV7-6 | NA | CASSPRPLNTEAFF | TGTGCCAGCAGCCCGCGACCTTTGAACACTGAAGCTTTCTTT
TRBD1 | TRBJ2-7 | TRBV6-6 | medium-sized | CASSYGQGAYEQYF | TGTGCCAGCAGTTACGGACAGGGGGCATACGAGCAGTACTTC
NA | TRBJ2-5 | TRBV19 | NA | CASSIVVFQETQYF | TGTGCCAGTAGTATAGTTGTCTTCCAAGAGACCCAGTACTTC
NA | TRBJ2-5 | TRBV10-3 | NA | CAISARSTGTGETQYF | TGTGCCATCAGTGCCCGATCAACAGGGACCGGCGAGACCCAGTACTTC
NA | TRBJ2-7 | TRBV28 | few | CASSQGLREQYF | TGTGCCAGCAGCCAGGGACTCCGGGAGCAGTACTTC
NA | TRBJ1-6 | TRBV6-1 | few | CASSAKTGEAGSPLHF | TGTGCCAGCAGTGCGAAAACTGGGGAAGCAGGCTCACCCCTCCACTTT
TRBD2 | TRBJ2-2 | TRBV5-5 | NA | CASSSGLAGTPGELFF | TGTGCCAGCAGTTCGGGACTAGCGGGAACACCCGGGGAGCTGTTTTTT
TRBD2 | TRBJ2-3 | TRBV10-3 | NA | CAISEHGGAQDTQYF | TGTGCCATCAGTGAGCACGGGGGGGCCCAAGATACGCAGTATTTT
NA | TRBJ1-1 | TRBV28 | NA | CASGSSGLEAFF | TGTGCCAGCGGGAGCTCGGGGCTCGAAGCTTTCTTT
TRBD1 | TRBJ1-1 | TRBV10-2 | NA | CASTVQGGSTEAFF | TGCGCCAGCACCGTACAGGGGGGGAGCACTGAAGCTTTCTTT
NA | TRBJ1-1 | TRBV7-9 | NA | CASSFPSGEAFF | TGTGCCAGCAGCTTCCCTTCCGGGGAAGCTTTCTTT
NA | TRBJ1-5 | TRBV28 | NA | CASSWEVFQPQHF | TGTGCCAGCAGTTGGGAGGTTTTTCAGCCCCAGCATTTT
NA | TRBJ1-1 | TRBV6-5 | NA | CASSQTRTTEAFF | TGTGCCAGCAGCCAGACCCGGACCACTGAAGCTTTCTTT
NA | TRBJ2-3 | TRBV6-2/TRBV6-3 | NA | CASSYSGSTDTQYF | TGTGCCAGCAGTTACTCGGGCTCTACAGATACGCAGTATTTT
NA | TRBJ1-1 | TRBV29-1 | NA | CSARERGNTEAFF | TGCAGCGCCCGGGAAAGGGGGAACACTGAAGCTTTCTTT
NA | TRBJ1-1 | TRBV5-1 | NA | CASSLGAGENTEAFF | TGCGCCAGCAGCTTGGGAGCAGGGGAGAACACTGAAGCTTTCTTT
NA | TRBJ1-2 | TRBV30 | NA | CAWVGTPTNYGYTF | TGTGCCTGGGTGGGGACACCTACTAACTATGGCTACACCTTC
NA | TRBJ2-1 | TRBV27 | NA | CASSLRDNEQFF | TGTGCCAGCAGTTTAAGGGACAATGAGCAGTTCTTC
NA | TRBJ1-1 | TRBV2 | NA | CASSDWNMNTEAFF | TGTGCCAGCAGTGACTGGAACATGAACACTGAAGCTTTCTTT
TRBD1 | TRBJ1-1 | TRBV5-6 | NA | CASSQTGGLGTEAFF | TGTGCCAGCAGTCAGACAGGGGGCCTTGGCACTGAAGCTTTCTTT
TRBD1 | TRBJ1-2 | TRBV19 | NA | CASSGQGLPYGYTF | TGTGCCAGTAGCGGACAGGGGCTACCCTATGGCTACACCTTC
TRBD2 | TRBJ2-1 | TRBV19 | NA | CASALAGGPNEQFF | TGTGCCAGTGCACTAGCGGGGGGGCCCAATGAGCAGTTCTTC
TRBD2 | TRBJ2-1 | TRBV7-9 | NA | CASSFPGTSGGRNNEQFF | TGTGCCAGCAGCTTCCCCGGGACTAGCGGGGGCCGGAACAATGAGCAGTTCTTC
TRBD1 | TRBJ1-2 | TRBV28 | once | CASSLGQGYYGYTF | TGTGCCAGCAGTCTCGGACAGGGGTACTATGGCTACACCTTC
NA | TRBJ1-4 | TRBV29-1 | once | CSVIRDPNEKLFF | TGCAGCGTGATCCGGGACCCTAATGAAAAACTGTTTTTT
NA | TRBJ1-2 | TRBV9 | NA | CASSPPPDSYGYTF | TGTGCCAGCAGCCCCCCACCGGACAGCTATGGCTACACCTTC